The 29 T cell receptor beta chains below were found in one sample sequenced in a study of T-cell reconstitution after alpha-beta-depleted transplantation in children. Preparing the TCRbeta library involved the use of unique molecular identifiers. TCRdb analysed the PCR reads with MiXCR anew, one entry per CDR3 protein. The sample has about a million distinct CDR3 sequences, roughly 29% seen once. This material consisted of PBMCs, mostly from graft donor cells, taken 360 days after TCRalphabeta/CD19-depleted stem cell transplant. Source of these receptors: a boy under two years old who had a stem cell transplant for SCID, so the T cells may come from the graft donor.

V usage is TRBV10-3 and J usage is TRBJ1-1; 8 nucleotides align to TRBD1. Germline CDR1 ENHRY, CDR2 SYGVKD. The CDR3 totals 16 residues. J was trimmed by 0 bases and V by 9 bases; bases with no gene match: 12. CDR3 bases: TGTGCCATTTCCCGAGGTGGGACAGGATTGAACACTGAAGCTTTCTTT. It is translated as CAISRGGTGLNTEAFF.

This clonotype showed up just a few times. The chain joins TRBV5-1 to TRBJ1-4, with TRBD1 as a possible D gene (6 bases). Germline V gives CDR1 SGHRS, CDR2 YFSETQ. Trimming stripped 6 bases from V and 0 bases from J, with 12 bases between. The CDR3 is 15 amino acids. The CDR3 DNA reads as TGCGCCAGCACCCGGACAGCCCCAACTAATGAAAAACTGTTTTTT. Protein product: CASTRTAPTNEKLFF.

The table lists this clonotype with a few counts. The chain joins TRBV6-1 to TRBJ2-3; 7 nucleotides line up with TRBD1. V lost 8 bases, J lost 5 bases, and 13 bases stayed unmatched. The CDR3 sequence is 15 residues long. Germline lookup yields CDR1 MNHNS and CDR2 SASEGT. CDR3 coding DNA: TGTGCCAGCCGCCTCGGCAGGGGGTATGGAGATACGCAGTATTTT. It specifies CASRLGRGYGDTQYF.

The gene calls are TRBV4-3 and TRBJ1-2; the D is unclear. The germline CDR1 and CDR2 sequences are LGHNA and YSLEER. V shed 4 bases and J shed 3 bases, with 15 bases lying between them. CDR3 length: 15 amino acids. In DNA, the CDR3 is TGCGCCAGCAGCCCAGCTCCGATAAGGGACTATGGCTACACCTTC. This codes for CASSPAPIRDYGYTF.

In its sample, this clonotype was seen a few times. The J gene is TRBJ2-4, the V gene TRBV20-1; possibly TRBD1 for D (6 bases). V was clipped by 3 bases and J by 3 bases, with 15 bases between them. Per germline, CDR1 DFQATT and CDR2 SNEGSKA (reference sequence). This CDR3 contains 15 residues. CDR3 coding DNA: TGCAGTGCTAGCAGGGGCGGTTATGGCAAAAACATTCAGTACTTC. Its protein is CSASRGGYGKNIQYF.

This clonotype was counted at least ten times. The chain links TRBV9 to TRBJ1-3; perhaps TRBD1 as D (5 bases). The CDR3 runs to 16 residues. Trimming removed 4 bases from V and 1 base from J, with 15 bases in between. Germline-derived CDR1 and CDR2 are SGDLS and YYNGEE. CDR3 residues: CASSLQDWGSGNTIYF. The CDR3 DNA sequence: TGTGCCAGCAGCCTACAAGATTGGGGGTCTGGAAACACCATATATTTT.

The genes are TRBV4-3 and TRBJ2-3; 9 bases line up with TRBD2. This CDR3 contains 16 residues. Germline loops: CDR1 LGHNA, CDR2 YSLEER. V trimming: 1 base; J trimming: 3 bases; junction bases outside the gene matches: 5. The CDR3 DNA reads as TGCGCCAGCAGCCAAGGTCAGACTAGCGGAACAGATACGCAGTATTTT. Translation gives CASSQGQTSGTDTQYF.

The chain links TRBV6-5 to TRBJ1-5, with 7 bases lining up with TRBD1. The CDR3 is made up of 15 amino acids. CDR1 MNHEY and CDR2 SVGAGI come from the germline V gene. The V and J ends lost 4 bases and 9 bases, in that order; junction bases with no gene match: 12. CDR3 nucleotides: TGTGCCAGCAGTTCGAACAGGGGAGGTAGAATGCCCCAGCATTTT. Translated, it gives CASSSNRGGRMPQHF.

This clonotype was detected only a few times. The CDR3 loop reads CASSLMDRGWDEQYF. The CDR3 bases are TGTGCCAGCAGTTTAATGGACAGGGGTTGGGACGAGCAGTACTTC. The V and J genes are TRBV12-3 or TRBV12-4 and TRBJ2-7; 9 bases line up with TRBD1. The CDR3 has 15 amino acids. V was pared by 2 bases and J by 5 bases, with 7 bases of the junction left unmatched.

The CDR3 protein is CASGIMVGPEAFF. CDR3 in DNA: TGTGCCAGCGGGATCATGGTGGGGCCTGAAGCTTTCTTT. The chain recombines TRBV12-3 or TRBV12-4 with TRBJ1-1, with TRBD1 as a possible D gene (5 bases). With 8 bases removed from V and 6 bases from J, the gap between germline ends came to 16 bases. The CDR3 runs to 13 residues.

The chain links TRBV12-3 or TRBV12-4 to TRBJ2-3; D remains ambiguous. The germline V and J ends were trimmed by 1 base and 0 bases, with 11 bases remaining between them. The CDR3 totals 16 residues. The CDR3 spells CASSLGTIDSTDTQYF. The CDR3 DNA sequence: TGTGCCAGCAGTTTAGGTACAATTGACAGCACAGATACGCAGTATTTT.

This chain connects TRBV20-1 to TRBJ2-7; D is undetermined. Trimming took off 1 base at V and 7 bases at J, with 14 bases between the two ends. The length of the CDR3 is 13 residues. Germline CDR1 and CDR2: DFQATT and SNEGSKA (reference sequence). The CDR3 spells CSARAAPSFEQYF. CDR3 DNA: TGCAGTGCTAGAGCTGCCCCGAGCTTTGAGCAGTACTTC.

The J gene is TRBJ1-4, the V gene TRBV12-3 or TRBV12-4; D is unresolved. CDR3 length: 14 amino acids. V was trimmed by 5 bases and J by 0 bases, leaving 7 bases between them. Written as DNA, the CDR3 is TGTGCCAGCAGTCTAATAGCAACTAATGAAAAACTGTTTTTT. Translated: CASSLIATNEKLFF.

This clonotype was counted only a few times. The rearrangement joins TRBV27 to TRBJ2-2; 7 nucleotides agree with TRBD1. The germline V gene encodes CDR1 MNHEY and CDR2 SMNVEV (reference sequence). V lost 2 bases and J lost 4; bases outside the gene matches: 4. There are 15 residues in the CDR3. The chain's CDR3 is CASSLRQGVTGELFF. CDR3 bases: TGTGCCAGCAGTTTAAGGCAGGGGGTCACCGGGGAGCTGTTTTTT.

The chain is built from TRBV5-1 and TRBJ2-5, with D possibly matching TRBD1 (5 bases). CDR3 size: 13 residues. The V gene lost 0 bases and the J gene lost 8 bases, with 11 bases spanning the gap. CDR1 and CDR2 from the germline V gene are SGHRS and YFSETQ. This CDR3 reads CASSLGQGSTQYF. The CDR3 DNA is TGCGCCAGCAGCTTGGGGCAGGGCAGCACCCAGTACTTC.

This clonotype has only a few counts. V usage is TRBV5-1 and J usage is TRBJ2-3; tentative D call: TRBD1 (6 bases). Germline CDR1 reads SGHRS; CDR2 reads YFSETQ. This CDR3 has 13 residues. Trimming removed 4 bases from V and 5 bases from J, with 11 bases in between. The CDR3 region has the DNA TGCGCCAGCAGCCATTCAGGGGAAGATACGCAGTATTTT. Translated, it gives CASSHSGEDTQYF.

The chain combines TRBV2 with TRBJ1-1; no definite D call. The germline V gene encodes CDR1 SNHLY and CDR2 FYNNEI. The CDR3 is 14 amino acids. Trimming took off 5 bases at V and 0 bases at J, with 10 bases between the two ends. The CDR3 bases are TGTGCCAGCAGTTCTAACGGGGTGAACACTGAAGCTTTCTTT. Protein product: CASSSNGVNTEAFF.

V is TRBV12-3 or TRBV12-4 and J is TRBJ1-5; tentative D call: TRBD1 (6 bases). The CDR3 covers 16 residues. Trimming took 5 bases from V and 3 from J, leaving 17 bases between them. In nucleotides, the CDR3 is TGTGCCAGCAGTAGGGGGGGAGCCAGCTCCAATCAGCCCCAGCATTTT. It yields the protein CASSRGGASSNQPQHF.

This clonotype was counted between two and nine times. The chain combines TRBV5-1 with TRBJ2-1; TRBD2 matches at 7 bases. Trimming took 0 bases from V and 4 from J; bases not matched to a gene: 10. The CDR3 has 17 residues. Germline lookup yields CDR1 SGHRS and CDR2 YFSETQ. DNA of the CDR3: TGCGCCAGCAGCTTGGGCCCCTGTTGCGGGGGTTACAATGAGCAGTTCTTC. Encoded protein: CASSLGPCCGGYNEQFF.

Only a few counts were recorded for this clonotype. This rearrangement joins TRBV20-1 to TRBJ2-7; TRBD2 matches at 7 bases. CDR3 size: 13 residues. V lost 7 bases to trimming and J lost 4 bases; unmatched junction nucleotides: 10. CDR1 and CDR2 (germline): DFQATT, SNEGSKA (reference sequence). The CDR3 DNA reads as TGCAGTGTCTCAATGGGGGAGGGGTACGAGCAGTACTTC. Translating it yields CSVSMGEGYEQYF.

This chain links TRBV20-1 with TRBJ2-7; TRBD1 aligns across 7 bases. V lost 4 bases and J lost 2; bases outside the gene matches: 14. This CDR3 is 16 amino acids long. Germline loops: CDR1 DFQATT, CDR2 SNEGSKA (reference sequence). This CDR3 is CSATGLLGQPTYEQYF. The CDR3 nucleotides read TGCAGTGCTACTGGGTTATTGGGACAGCCCACCTACGAGCAGTACTTC.

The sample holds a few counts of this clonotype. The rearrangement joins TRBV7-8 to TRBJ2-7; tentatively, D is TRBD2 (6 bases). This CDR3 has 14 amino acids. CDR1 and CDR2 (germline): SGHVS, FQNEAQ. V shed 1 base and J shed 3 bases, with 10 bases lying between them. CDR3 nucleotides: TGTGCCAGCAGCTTAGAGGGACTTATCTACGAGCAGTACTTC. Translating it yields CASSLEGLIYEQYF.

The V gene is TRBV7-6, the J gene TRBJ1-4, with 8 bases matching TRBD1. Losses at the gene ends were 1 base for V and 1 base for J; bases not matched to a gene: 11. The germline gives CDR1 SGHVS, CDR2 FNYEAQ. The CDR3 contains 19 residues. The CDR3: CASSLGQGAIQLTNEKLFF. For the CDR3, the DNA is TGTGCCAGCAGCTTAGGGCAGGGGGCGATCCAACTAACTAATGAAAAACTGTTTTTT.

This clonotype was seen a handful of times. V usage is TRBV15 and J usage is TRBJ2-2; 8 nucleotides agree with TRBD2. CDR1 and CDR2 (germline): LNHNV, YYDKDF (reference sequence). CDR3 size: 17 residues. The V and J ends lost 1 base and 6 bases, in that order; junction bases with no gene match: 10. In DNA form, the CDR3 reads TGTGCCACCAGCAGAGGGTTCGGGGGGGCGGAGTCCGGGGAGCTGTTTTTT. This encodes CATSRGFGGAESGELFF.

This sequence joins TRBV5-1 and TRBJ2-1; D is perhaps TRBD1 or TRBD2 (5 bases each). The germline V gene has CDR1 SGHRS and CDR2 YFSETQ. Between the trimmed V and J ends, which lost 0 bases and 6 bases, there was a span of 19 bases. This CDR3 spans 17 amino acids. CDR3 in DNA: TGCGCCAGCAGCTTGGGCTCAGGGAGAGCTTCGGTCAATGAGCAGTTCTTC. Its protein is CASSLGSGRASVNEQFF. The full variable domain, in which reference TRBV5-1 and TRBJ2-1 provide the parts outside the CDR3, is KAGVTQTPRYLIKTRGQQVTLSCSPISGHRSVSWYQQTPGQGLQFLFEYFSETQRNKGNFPGRFSGRQFSNSRSEMNVSTLELGDSALYLCASSLGSGRASVNEQFFGPGTRLTVL.

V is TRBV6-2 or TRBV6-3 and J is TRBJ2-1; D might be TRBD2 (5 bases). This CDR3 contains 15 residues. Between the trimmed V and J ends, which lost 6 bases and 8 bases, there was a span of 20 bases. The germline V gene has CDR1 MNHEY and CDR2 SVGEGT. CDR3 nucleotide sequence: TGTGCCAGCAGACCACTAGAGGTAGTGGTCTATGAGCAGTTCTTC. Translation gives CASRPLEVVVYEQFF.

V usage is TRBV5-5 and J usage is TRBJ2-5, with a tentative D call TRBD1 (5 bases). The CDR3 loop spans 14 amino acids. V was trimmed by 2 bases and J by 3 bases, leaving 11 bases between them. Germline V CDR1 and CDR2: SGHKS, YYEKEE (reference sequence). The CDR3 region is CASSFALGEETQYF. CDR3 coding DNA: TGTGCCAGCAGCTTTGCGTTAGGGGAAGAGACCCAGTACTTC.

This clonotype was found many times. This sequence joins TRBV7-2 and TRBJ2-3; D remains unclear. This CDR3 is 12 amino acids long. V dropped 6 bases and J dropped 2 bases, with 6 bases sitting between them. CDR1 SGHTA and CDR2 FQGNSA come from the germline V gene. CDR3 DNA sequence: TGTGCCAGCAGTCCCGACACAGATACGCAGTATTTT. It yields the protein CASSPDTDTQYF.

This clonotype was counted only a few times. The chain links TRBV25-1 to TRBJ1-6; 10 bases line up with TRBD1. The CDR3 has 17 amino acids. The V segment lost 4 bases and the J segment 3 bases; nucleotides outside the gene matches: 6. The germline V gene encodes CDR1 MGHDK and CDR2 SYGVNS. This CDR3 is CASSGDRGRGYNSPLHF. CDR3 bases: TGTGCCAGCAGTGGGGACAGGGGAAGGGGCTATAATTCACCCCTCCACTTT.